The source of this T cell receptor beta chain is a study of graft-versus-host responses after intestinal transplantation (dated by TCRdb to about 2021). Study-level background: Multivisceral, liver-intestinal, or isolated intestinal transplants were received by the recipients. All recipients received anti-thymocyte globulin induction followed by maintenance tacrolimus and steroids for around three years. After intestinal transplantation, graft-versus-host and host-versus-graft alloreactive T cell clones were followed in the graft, circulation and bone marrow using bulk TCR-beta CDR3 sequencing. Alloreactive clones were identified by sequencing pre-transplant mixed lymphocyte reaction products and comparing them with unstimulated pre-transplant donor and recipient T cells. The cohort enrolled 20 to 30 intestinal transplant recipients, one of whom was a retransplant, and a few patients without pretransplant specimens were excluded. Donor T cell macrochimerism was defined as a peak of at least 4% donor T cells among recipient peripheral blood mononuclear cells. Rather than going through the commercial service, samples from three later patients were sequenced in-house on an Illumina MiSeq and processed with MiXCR.

The investigation overall reported the following: High GvH to HvG T cell clonal ratios were observed in the allografts of patients with donor T cell macrochimerism. Conclusions were limited by the relatively low number and heterogeneity of intestinal transplant patients. Peak levels of circulating GvH clones were associated with declines in HvG clones early after transplant. GvH clones were detected in recipient bone marrow, and some of these GvH clones were observed earlier in ileal mucosa or blood, consistent with an intestinal mucosal origin.

Library generation was performed with the immunoSEQ multiplex PCR assay. In most patients, genomic DNA was isolated using the Qiagen DNeasy Blood and Tissue Kit and sent frozen to Adaptive Biotechnologies for TCR sequencing. Adaptive Biotechnologies carried out high-throughput TCR-beta CDR3 sequencing of genomic DNA for most patients. Per the authors' processing: TCR sequencing data for some 17 patients were retrieved from Adaptive's ImmunoSEQ software; three other patients were processed with MiXCR and VDJtools. To correct CD4 versus CD8 sorting errors, sequences present in both subsets at a frequency ratio below 5:1 were removed. Because the origin of CDR3 nucleotide sequences shared between donor and recipient could not be assigned, those sequences were removed. At least 2-fold expansion over unstimulated cells and a minimum CFSE-low frequency of 0.002% (template counts) or 0.001% (read counts) were required for clones to be classified as alloreactive. A clone was considered mappable if detected in the sequenced pre-transplant spleen, lymph node, or MLR CFSE-low populations of the donor or recipient. The cumulative frequency of alloreactive clones was calculated as a percentage of all sequences, weighted by copy number. As stored in TCRdb, this immuneACCESS dataset retains in-frame rearrangements with V and J assigned. A fraction of the clones does not appear; measured against another copy, unresolved V genes explain less than half of the discrepancy, and the remainder lacks a known reason. That table gives V, J and clone size, and the DNA gave D and trimming. The sample table shows around 78,000 clones, and roughly 84% are seen once. Less than 9.5% of the sample is taken by the ten largest.

In regard to this clone: The clone's antigen remains unknown. No much larger clone is present one base from it, and per-base qualities are unavailable.

The meaning of the sample's time point label: cells obtained before transplantation from donor or recipient. CD3+CD4+ and CD3+CD8+ populations were FACS-sorted from unstimulated pre-transplant donor and recipient cells taken from spleen or lymph nodes. CDR1 SEHNR and CDR2 FQNEAQ are derived from the germline V gene (reference sequence). V lost 5 bases and J lost 4 bases, and the count of bases not matched to a germline gene is 11. Counted from cysteine to phenylalanine, this CDR3 has 17 amino acids. The sequence is cut down to CDR3 DNA, 51 bases in frame from base 1. The sample consisted of unstimulated CD8+ T cells sorted from spleen or lymph node cells, taken before transplant. The chain is encoded by TRBV7-9 joined to TRBJ2-4; 10 bases in the junction line up with TRBD1. The TCR originated in a human donor who was the organ donor for an intestinal transplant. The CDR3 is CASSRPTGGFPKNIQYF. DNA sequence: TGTGCCAGCAGCCGTCCGACAGGGGGCTTCCCTAAAAACATTCAGTACTTC.